In this sample, the clone carrying this TCR beta chain turned up once. The antigen remains undetermined. Time point: cycle 4 day 1 (C4D1), after five to seven weeks of nivolumab. Every patient was affected by relapse after autologous stem cell transplantation, while exposure to brentuximab vedotin was not uniform. This specimen belongs to a study of PD-1 blockade in classical Hodgkin lymphoma. CDR1 is MGHDK, CDR2 SYGVNS, per germline. This CDR3 is 14 amino acids long. Germline trimming cut 3 bases from V and 4 bases from J; bases unmatched to any gene: 5. Study findings and constraints: CD4+ TCR diversity, unlike CD8+, climbed significantly by C4D1. According to reports, newly diagnosed patients had lower baseline TCR diversity than healthy donors, and relapsed/refractory patients had lower baseline TCR diversity still.

Clones were sequenced by immunoSEQ multiplex PCR, and TCRdb holds only the in-frame ones, with some missing. Here the sample spans more than 95,000 clones, roughly 90% being singletons. The chain is built from TRBV25-1 and TRBJ1-2, with 7 bases aligning to TRBD1. The source material was peripheral blood mononuclear cells (PBMCs), sampled before the fourth cycle of nivolumab. This TCR derives from a human donor with classical Hodgkin lymphoma. In nucleotides, the CDR3 is TGTGCCAGCAGTGAGGCGGGACAGACCTATGGCTACACCTTC. Amino acid sequence: CASSEAGQTYGYTF.